One and the same sample provided the 2 T cell receptor beta chains below, sequenced in a study of blood T cells in healthy people across ages. A second PCR of 7 to 11 cycles used a sample-barcoded 5' primer and a J-beta primer mix. TCRdb called the 5' RACE reads again in MiXCR, with one record for every CDR3 protein. The sample includes about 1.5 million distinct CDR3 sequences, 40% to 45% of them seen just once. The sequenced sample consisted of blood. Receptors were obtained from a woman aged 18-29 years in good health.

This clonotype was seen a handful of times. V usage is TRBV4-3 and J usage is TRBJ2-1; D perhaps matches TRBD2 (6 bases). The germline V gene encodes CDR1 LGHNA and CDR2 YSLEER. The CDR3 has 16 residues. V lost 5 bases and J 0 bases, leaving 14 bases between the germline ends. The CDR3 coding sequence is TGCGCCAGCAGCGGGGCGGGGCATAGCTCCTACAATGAGCAGTTCTTC. This sequence encodes CASSGAGHSSYNEQFF.

This clonotype was seen only a few times. The chain links TRBV6-6 to TRBJ1-2; D ambiguous. CDR1 and CDR2 (germline): MNHNY, SVGAGI (reference sequence). The CDR3 is made up of 14 amino acids. The V end was cut by 0 bases, the J end by 7 bases, with 12 bases between. The CDR3 sequence: CASSYSSGAGGYTF. CDR3 nucleotides: TGTGCCAGCAGTTACTCGTCGGGTGCTGGTGGCTACACCTTC.